The 27 T cell receptor beta chains given below trace back to one sample, sequenced in a study of blood T cell repertoires in COVID-19. Assay used: immunoSEQ multiplex PCR; TCRdb lists only in-frame clones, some missing. The repertoire holds around 70,000 clones, roughly 84% seen once, with 5.5% to 8% in the top ten. The sample was peripheral blood. All receptors come from a man aged 50 to 60 with active COVID-19.

This chain connects TRBV30 to TRBJ2-2; 7 bases line up with TRBD2. V gave up 2 bases and J gave up 7 bases; unmatched junction bases: 16. This CDR3 contains 17 residues. Germline V gene lookup returns CDR1 GTSNPN and CDR2 SVGIG (reference sequence). This chain's CDR3 is CAWSSAPTSPGGGELFF. CDR3 in DNA: TGTGCCTGGAGTTCCGCCCCGACTAGCCCGGGAGGCGGGGAGCTGTTTTTT.

In this sample, this clone turned up once. This CDR3 is CASSNRQGARDQPQHF. In DNA, the CDR3 is TGTGCCAGTAGCAATAGACAGGGGGCGCGGGATCAGCCCCAGCATTTT. The rearrangement uses TRBV19 and TRBJ1-5, with 10 bases matching TRBD1. CDR1 LNHDA and CDR2 SQIVND come from the germline V gene (reference sequence). With V trimmed by 6 bases and J by 5 bases, 10 bases remained unmatched. This CDR3 has 16 residues.

The gene calls are TRBV7-2 and TRBJ2-5, with TRBD1 matching 7 bases. CDR1 is SGHTA, CDR2 FQGNSA, per germline. V was pared by 5 bases and J by 1 base, with 4 bases of the junction left unmatched. The CDR3 consists of 14 residues. CDR3 sequence: CASSLGQAQETQYF. CDR3 DNA sequence: TGTGCCAGCAGCCTAGGACAGGCCCAAGAGACCCAGTACTTC.

This chain connects TRBV6-6 to TRBJ2-7, with a possible D match to TRBD1 (6 bases). V lost 8 bases and J 6 bases, leaving 14 bases between the germline ends. The CDR3 runs 12 residues. Per germline, CDR1 MNHNY and CDR2 SVGAGI (reference sequence). DNA for the CDR3: TGTGCCAGCGGAAGGGGGAGTTTCGAGCAGTACTTC. This sequence encodes CASGRGSFEQYF.

The gene calls are TRBV27 and TRBJ1-4; perhaps TRBD1 as D (5 bases). CDR3 length equals 15 residues. Trimming removed 3 bases from V and 0 bases from J, with 8 bases in between. Per the germline V gene, CDR1 is MNHEY and CDR2 is SMNVEV (reference sequence). The CDR3 region has the DNA TGTGCCAGCAGTTTGCAGGGTGCAACTAATGAAAAACTGTTTTTT. Protein product: CASSLQGATNEKLFF.

V and J are TRBV9 and TRBJ1-5; 7 nucleotides match TRBD1. The CDR3 is 13 residues long. J was trimmed by 4 bases and V by 3 bases; bases with no gene match: 1. Germline values: CDR1 SGDLS, CDR2 YYNGEE. The CDR3 DNA reads as TGTGCCAGCAGCGGGACAGGAAATCAGCCCCAGCATTTT. Its protein product is CASSGTGNQPQHF.

This chain joins TRBV2 and TRBJ2-1; perhaps TRBD2 as D (6 bases). In germline, CDR1 is SNHLY, CDR2 FYNNEI. The CDR3 is made up of 14 amino acids. V was clipped by 6 bases and J by 2 bases, with 11 bases between them. The CDR3 spells CASRGTGAYNEQFF. In nucleotides, the CDR3 is TGTGCCAGCAGGGGGACGGGGGCCTACAATGAGCAGTTCTTC.

CDR3 sequence: CASSKRSGTSTDTQYF. CDR3 bases: TGTGCCAGCAGCAAACGGAGCGGGACTAGCACAGATACGCAGTATTTT. The gene calls are TRBV5-4 and TRBJ2-3, with 7 bases matching TRBD2. There are 16 residues in the CDR3. Unmatched junction bases numbered 8, after V lost 4 bases and J lost 0 bases. Per the germline V gene, CDR1 is SGHNT and CDR2 is YYREEE (reference sequence). Full variable domain (missing parts from reference TRBV5-4 and TRBJ2-3): ETGVTQSPTHLIKTRGQQVTLRCSSQSGHNTVSWYQQALGQGPQFIFQYYREEENGRGNFPPRFSGLQFPNYSSELNVNALELDDSALYLCASSKRSGTSTDTQYFGPGTRLTVL.

The chain recombines TRBV5-1 with TRBJ1-1, with 10 bases that match TRBD1. CDR1 is SGHRS and CDR2 is YFSETQ in the germline V gene. With V trimmed by 0 bases and J by 4 bases, 9 bases remained unmatched. This CDR3 is built from 17 residues. The CDR3 reads CASSLAGQGFPSTEAFF. For the CDR3, the DNA is TGCGCCAGCAGCTTGGCGGGACAGGGGTTCCCGAGCACTGAAGCTTTCTTT.

This clone was seen once. The chain combines TRBV9 with TRBJ2-2; D is unresolved. The CDR3 is made up of 15 amino acids. CDR1 SGDLS and CDR2 YYNGEE come from the germline V gene. V lost 0 bases and J lost 0, with 6 bases in between. Written as DNA, the CDR3 is TGTGCCAGCAGCGTAGGAGCTTCGAACACCGGGGAGCTGTTTTTT. As protein: CASSVGASNTGELFF.

The chain employs TRBV7-2 and TRBJ1-2; D ambiguous. Germline V CDR1 and CDR2: SGHTA, FQGNSA. This CDR3 spans 14 amino acids. Trimming removed 1 base at V and 6 bases at J, with 12 bases between. The CDR3 region has the DNA TGTGCCAGCAGCTTAGTTGGGGAGACGGATGGCTACACCTTC. Encoded protein: CASSLVGETDGYTF. The full variable domain, rest sourced from reference TRBV7-2 and TRBJ1-2, is GAGVSQSPSNKVTEKGKDVELRCDPISGHTALYWYRQSLGQGLEFLIYFQGNSAPDKSGLPSDRFSAERTGGSVSTLTIQRTQQEDSAVYLCASSLVGETDGYTFGSGTRLTVV.

This chain links TRBV28 with TRBJ1-6; D might be TRBD1 (6 bases). CDR1 and CDR2 from the germline V gene are MDHEN and SYDVKM. Trimming removed 5 bases from V and 10 bases from J, with 18 bases in between. This CDR3 has 15 residues. Here the CDR3 reads CASSLEGVGESPLHF. As DNA, the CDR3 is TGTGCCAGCAGTCTAGAGGGGGTGGGTGAGTCACCCCTCCACTTT. The entire variable domain, with the rest obtained from reference TRBV28 and TRBJ1-6, is as follows: DVKVTQSSRYLVKRTGEKVFLECVQDMDHENMFWYRQDPGLGLRLIYFSYDVKMKEKGDIPEGYSVSREKKERFSLILESASTNQTSMYLCASSLEGVGESPLHFGNGTRLTVT.

The J gene is TRBJ2-7, the V gene TRBV5-6; D call uncertain. The CDR3 is 14 residues long. V shed 0 bases and J shed 2 bases, with 9 bases lying between them. The germline CDR1 and CDR2 sequences are SGHDT and YYEEEE. CDR3 coding DNA: TGTGCCAGCAGCTTGGCCTTTCGGGCCTACGAGCAGTACTTC. Translating gives CASSLAFRAYEQYF.

The rearrangement uses TRBV28 and TRBJ1-4; a weak D match, TRBD1 (5 bases). The CDR3 totals 16 residues. CDR1 MDHEN and CDR2 SYDVKM come from the germline V gene. Trimming removed 4 bases at V and 0 bases at J, with 12 bases between. The CDR3 nucleotides read TGTGCCAGCAGTTGGGCAGGGCTTGCAACTAATGAAAAACTGTTTTTT. It translates to CASSWAGLATNEKLFF.

V gene TRBV4-1 combines with J gene TRBJ1-2; TRBD1 agrees at 8 bases. Germline CDR1 MGHRA, CDR2 YSYEKL. This CDR3 has 16 residues. Trimming cost V 4 bases and J 7 bases; bases outside gene matches: 14. The CDR3 spells CASSLGQGIISGGYTF. CDR3 DNA: TGCGCCAGCAGCCTCGGACAGGGCATCATTTCGGGTGGCTACACCTTC.

V and J are TRBV19 and TRBJ2-7; 7 nucleotides match TRBD1. CDR1 is LNHDA and CDR2 is SQIVND in the germline V gene (reference sequence). The CDR3 totals 15 residues. The ends lost 8 bases at V and 5 bases at J; junction bases unmatched: 15. The CDR3 bases are TGTGCCAGTTACAACCTCGGACAGGCAATGGACGAGCAGTACTTC. Encoded protein: CASYNLGQAMDEQYF.

J is TRBJ2-5 and V is TRBV27; TRBD2 aligns across 9 bases. The CDR3 is made up of 15 amino acids. V shed 3 bases and J 3 bases; nucleotides not matched to a gene: 5. CDR1 is MNHEY, CDR2 SMNVEV, per germline (reference sequence). In nucleotides, the CDR3 is TGTGCCAGCAGTTTCTCGCGGGGGGGAAAAGAGACCCAGTACTTC. Residues: CASSFSRGGKETQYF.

The chain is built from TRBV7-2 and TRBJ2-2; D is possibly TRBD2 (6 bases). Trimming took 5 bases from V and 0 from J, leaving 13 bases between them. Germline CDR1 is SGHTA and CDR2 is FQGNSA. The CDR3 has 16 amino acids. DNA for the CDR3: TGTGCCAGCAGCCTCATGGCGGGATCGAACACCGGGGAGCTGTTTTTT. Protein product: CASSLMAGSNTGELFF.

The rearrangement links TRBV4-3 to TRBJ1-4; 7 nucleotides line up with TRBD1. This CDR3 comprises 17 residues. Germline V gene lookup returns CDR1 LGHNA and CDR2 YSLEER. Trimming removed 4 bases from V and 4 bases from J; junction bases left unmatched: 12. The chain's CDR3 is CASSPNRGMRGNEKLFF. Here the CDR3 DNA reads TGCGCCAGCAGCCCCAACAGGGGAATGAGGGGTAATGAAAAACTGTTTTTT.

The rearrangement uses TRBV11-2 and TRBJ2-2, with a tentative D call TRBD2 (5 bases). Germline CDR1 is SGHAT and CDR2 is FQNNGV. V lost 4 bases and J 7 bases, leaving 13 bases between the germline ends. The CDR3 totals 14 residues. As DNA, the CDR3 is TGTGCCAGCAGCTCCCCGGGGAGCAGCGGGGAGCTGTTTTTT. Translation: CASSSPGSSGELFF.

The rearrangement joins TRBV7-8 to TRBJ2-3; TRBD2 matches at 9 bases. This CDR3 region has 12 residues. CDR1 is SGHVS and CDR2 is FQNEAQ in the germline V gene. The junction had 7 bases not matched to a gene; V was cut back by 5 bases and J by 13 bases. In DNA, the CDR3 is TGTGCCAGCAGCGAGGGCGGGACTAGCAAGTATTTT. It yields the protein CASSEGGTSKYF.

V usage is TRBV4-2 and J usage is TRBJ1-6, with 10 positions matching TRBD1. V was pared by 1 base and J by 2 bases, with 5 bases of the junction left unmatched. CDR3 length equals 18 residues. The germline gives CDR1 LGHNA, CDR2 YNFKEQ. The chain's CDR3 is CASSQVIGQGAYNSPLHF. The CDR3 DNA sequence: TGTGCCAGCAGCCAAGTTATCGGACAGGGGGCCTATAATTCACCCCTCCACTTT.

This chain joins TRBV6-6 and TRBJ1-1; 9 nucleotides agree with TRBD1. The CDR3 has 16 amino acids. Germline values: CDR1 MNHNY, CDR2 SVGAGI (reference sequence). V lost 7 bases to trimming and J lost 0 bases; unmatched junction nucleotides: 9. Here the CDR3 reads CASKQGTGFMNTEAFF. In DNA, the CDR3 is TGTGCCAGCAAGCAGGGGACAGGGTTCATGAACACTGAAGCTTTCTTT.

The rearrangement uses TRBV2 and TRBJ1-2; 12 positions agree with TRBD1. Germline assignment: CDR1 SNHLY and CDR2 FYNNEI. This CDR3 has 17 residues. J was trimmed by 8 bases and V by 3 bases; bases with no gene match: 13. The CDR3 sequence is CASSDGTGGAYPQGYTF. CDR3 DNA: TGTGCCAGCAGTGATGGGACAGGGGGCGCATATCCTCAAGGCTACACCTTC.

This rearrangement joins TRBV18 to TRBJ1-4; no clear D. The CDR3 is 14 amino acids. V was cut by 1 base and J by 5 bases, with 8 bases left in between. The germline CDR1 and CDR2 sequences are KGHSH and LQKENI. CDR3 residues: CASSPRPGNEKLFF. The DNA for the CDR3 is TGTGCCAGCTCACCACGACCGGGAAATGAAAAACTGTTTTTT.

This chain uses TRBV7-2 with TRBJ2-5; tentatively, D is TRBD1 (5 bases). This CDR3 has 14 amino acids. Germline CDR1 is SGHTA and CDR2 is FQGNSA. Trimming removed 0 bases from V and 4 bases from J, with 9 bases in between. This chain's CDR3 is CASSLAGPRETQYF. In DNA, the CDR3 is TGTGCCAGCAGCTTAGCGGGGCCGAGAGAGACCCAGTACTTC.

J is TRBJ2-3 and V is TRBV7-2, with TRBD2 identical over 11 bases. The CDR3 has 17 amino acids. V lost 4 bases to trimming and J lost 0 bases; unmatched junction nucleotides: 6. CDR1 is SGHTA and CDR2 is FQGNSA in the germline V gene. CDR3 in DNA: TGTGCCAGCAGCTCGGGACTAGCGGTTACAAGCACAGATACGCAGTATTTT. It specifies CASSSGLAVTSTDTQYF. Complete variable domain (other parts from reference TRBV7-2 and TRBJ2-3): GAGVSQSPSNKVTEKGKDVELRCDPISGHTALYWYRQSLGQGLEFLIYFQGNSAPDKSGLPSDRFSAERTGGSVSTLTIQRTQQEDSAVYLCASSSGLAVTSTDTQYFGPGTRLTVL.